This T cell receptor (beta chain) comes out of a study of T cells in Graves' hyperthyroidism and ophthalmopathy. The CDR3 spans 13 residues. V was trimmed by 4 bases and J by 4 bases, leaving 10 bases between them. Germline V CDR1 and CDR2: SGHTA, FQGTGA. Template material for amplifying TCR beta CDR3 regions consisted of RNA transcripts. TCR CDR3 underwent first-round RT-PCR with the HTBI primer set. MiXCR, run by TCRdb on the multiplex PCR reads, gives a single entry per CDR3 protein. The sample records 500,000 to 650,000 distinct CDR3 sequences, over 15% being singletons. This sequence was found in a woman in her late teens or twenties with Graves' ophthalmopathy. Material for sequencing was blood. This chain uses TRBV7-3 with TRBJ1-1; D gene uncertain. The CDR3 coding sequence is TGTGCCAGCAGCTCATCCATGGGCACTGAAGCTTTCTTT. It specifies CASSSSMGTEAFF.